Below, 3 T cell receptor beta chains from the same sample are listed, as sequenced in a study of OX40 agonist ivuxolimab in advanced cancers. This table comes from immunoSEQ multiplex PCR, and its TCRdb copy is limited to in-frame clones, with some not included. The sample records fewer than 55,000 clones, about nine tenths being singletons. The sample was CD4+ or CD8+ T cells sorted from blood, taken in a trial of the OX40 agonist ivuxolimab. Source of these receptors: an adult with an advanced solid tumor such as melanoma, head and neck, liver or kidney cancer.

In DNA form, the CDR3 reads TGTGCCAGCAGCTTAGGTCAGAGTAATGAAAAACTGTTTTTT. It yields the protein CASSLGQSNEKLFF. This rearrangement joins TRBV7-9 to TRBJ1-4; D unclear. The CDR3 runs 14 residues. Trimming removed 1 base at V and 4 bases at J, with 7 bases between. Germline V gene lookup returns CDR1 SEHNR and CDR2 FQNEAQ (reference sequence).

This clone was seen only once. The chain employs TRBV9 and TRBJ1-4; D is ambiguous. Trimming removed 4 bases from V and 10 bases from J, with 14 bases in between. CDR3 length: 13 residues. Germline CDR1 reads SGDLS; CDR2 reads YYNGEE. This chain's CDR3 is CASSPQSSSKLFF. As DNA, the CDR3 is TGTGCCAGCAGCCCCCAGTCCTCCTCAAAACTGTTTTTT.

The CDR3 DNA reads TGTGCCAGCTCGGGCGACAGGGGGCGTGGTCAGCCCCAGCATTTT. Translated, it gives CASSGDRGRGQPQHF. The V and J genes are TRBV18 and TRBJ1-5; 10 nucleotides align to TRBD1. The CDR3 covers 15 residues. Per germline, CDR1 KGHSH and CDR2 LQKENI. The V and J ends lost 6 bases and 6 bases, in that order; junction bases with no gene match: 8.